Below are 3 T cell receptor beta chains sequenced from a single sample in a study of cytomegalovirus exposure and HLA in healthy donors. The PCR contained 60 Vbeta and 13 Jbeta primers. Method: immunoSEQ multiplex PCR; TCRdb's copy keeps in-frame clones and lacks some. Of about 76,000 clones detected, about four fifths appear once; the ten largest clones hold 1.5% to 2%. Sequenced sample: PBMCs. The receptors derive from a woman in her twenties or thirties in good health and CMV-seronegative.

This chain links TRBV27 with TRBJ2-6; D possibly corresponds to TRBD1 (7 bases). CDR3 size: 19 residues. Looked up from germline, CDR1 is MNHEY and CDR2 is SMNVEV (reference sequence). V was shortened by 5 bases and J by 1 base, with 21 bases between the two germline ends. This CDR3 is CASSTRFSQGTSGANVLTF. In DNA form, the CDR3 reads TGTGCCAGCAGTACAAGGTTCTCACAGGGGACTTCTGGGGCCAACGTCCTGACTTTC.

J is TRBJ2-2 and V is TRBV11-3, with unresolved D. The germline V gene encodes CDR1 SGHNT and CDR2 YENEEA. The CDR3 contains 14 residues. V was clipped by 5 bases and J by 8 bases, with 15 bases between them. The CDR3 sequence: CASSPRPWQGELFF. DNA for the CDR3: TGTGCCAGCAGCCCCAGGCCCTGGCAAGGGGAGCTGTTTTTT.

The J gene is TRBJ2-5, the V gene TRBV4-1, with D perhaps TRBD2 (7 bases). Trimming cost V 10 bases and J 11 bases, with 23 bases left between them. CDR3 length: 13 residues. The germline V gene encodes CDR1 MGHRA and CDR2 YSYEKL. The CDR3 DNA is TGCGCCACAAAGGATTGGGAAGGGGGGGAGCAGTACTTC. Encoded protein: CATKDWEGGEQYF.